The sequence of this T cell receptor beta chain was determined in a study of OX40 agonist ivuxolimab in advanced cancers. Background on the study: A history of anti-PD-1, anti-PD-L1 or anti-CTLA-4 therapy was acceptable, and approximately 40% had some.

Sequencing used immunoSEQ multiplex PCR; TCRdb keeps in-frame clones, though not all of them. In the table there are 50,000 to 55,000 clones, 80% to 90% of which are singletons. Study-wide results and limits: Expanded clones were, on average, more numerous in CD8+ T cells than in CD4+.

Worth noting for this clone: What it recognizes is unknown.

Germline CDR1 and CDR2: SGHTA and FQGTGA. With 6 bases removed from V and 1 base from J, the gap between germline ends came to 9 bases. The CDR3 extends over 14 amino acids. The chain links TRBV7-3 to TRBJ2-2, with D perhaps TRBD1 (6 bases). The sequence was collected from an adult with an advanced solid tumor such as melanoma, head and neck, liver or kidney cancer. Specimen: CD4+ or CD8+ T cells sorted from blood, collected in a trial of the OX40 agonist ivuxolimab. The chain's CDR3 is CASRQGMNTGELFF. CDR3 in DNA: TGTGCCAGCAGACAGGGCATGAACACCGGGGAGCTGTTTTTT.